The 32 T cell receptor beta chains reported below all come from one sample, sequenced in a study of blood T cell repertoires in COVID-19. This table comes from immunoSEQ multiplex PCR, and its TCRdb copy is limited to in-frame clones, with some not included. This table holds under 150,000 clones, approximately 90% found once. Material: peripheral blood. The source of these receptors is a human donor in a cohort sampled during active COVID-19.

The J gene is TRBJ2-4, the V gene TRBV12-3 or TRBV12-4; no clear D. V lost 0 bases to trimming and J lost 4 bases, with 4 bases between them. The CDR3 consists of 13 residues. The CDR3 coding sequence is TGTGCCAGCAGTTTAGCTCGTAAAAACATTCAGTACTTC. Translated, it gives CASSLARKNIQYF.

In its sample, this clone was seen once. The rearrangement uses TRBV9 and TRBJ1-4, with D unclear. The CDR3 totals 13 residues. V lost 3 bases and J 7 bases, leaving 10 bases between the germline ends. Germline CDR1 SGDLS, CDR2 YYNGEE. The CDR3 region is CASSGGAGEKLFF. The CDR3 region has the DNA TGTGCCAGCAGCGGCGGAGCCGGTGAAAAACTGTTTTTT.

This sequence joins TRBV5-1 and TRBJ2-7; D is undetermined. CDR1 is SGHRS, CDR2 YFSETQ, per germline. The V and J ends lost 0 bases and 3 bases respectively, with 10 bases between them. The CDR3 sequence is 14 residues long. The CDR3 nucleotides are TGCGCCAGCAGCTTGGGCCAGGTTGGCTACGAGCAGTACTTC. Translated, it gives CASSLGQVGYEQYF.

The rearrangement joins TRBV20-1 to TRBJ2-7; possibly TRBD1 for D (6 bases). Germline-derived CDR1 and CDR2 are DFQATT and SNEGSKA (reference sequence). Trimming pared 3 bases from V and 3 bases from J, leaving 12 bases between. The CDR3 consists of 13 residues. The DNA for the CDR3 is TGCAGTGCTAGTTGGGACAAAGACTACGAGCAGTACTTC. Translating it yields CSASWDKDYEQYF.

The chain has TRBV4-1 and TRBJ1-6; 7 positions agree with TRBD1. In germline, CDR1 is MGHRA, CDR2 YSYEKL. V lost 3 bases and J lost 7; bases outside the gene matches: 6. The CDR3 sequence is 15 residues long. Written as DNA, the CDR3 is TGCGCCAGCAGCCACTCCGACAGGGCGAATTCACCCCTCCACTTT. This translates into CASSHSDRANSPLHF.

The CDR3 region has the DNA TGTGCCAGCAGCTTGGGGGCCACACAGGGACCTAGCAATCAGCCCCAGCATTTT. It translates to CASSLGATQGPSNQPQHF. J is TRBJ1-5 and V is TRBV5-5, with D tentatively TRBD1 (6 bases). CDR1 and CDR2 (germline): SGHKS, YYEKEE (reference sequence). The CDR3 loop spans 18 amino acids. Trimming removed 0 bases from V and 0 bases from J, with 16 bases in between.

The chain combines TRBV4-2 with TRBJ2-2; D might be TRBD1 (6 bases). V lost 1 base to trimming and J lost 4 bases, with 16 bases between them. Per the germline V gene, CDR1 is LGHNA and CDR2 is YNFKEQ. The CDR3 is made up of 17 amino acids. CDR3 nucleotide sequence: TGTGCCAGCAGCCAAGCAACAGGGAGTTTGCGCACCGGGGAGCTGTTTTTT. As protein: CASSQATGSLRTGELFF.

V gene TRBV6-5 combines with J gene TRBJ2-5; 8 positions agree with TRBD1. The CDR3 loop spans 15 amino acids. V lost 6 bases and J lost 5; bases outside the gene matches: 11. Germline V lookup: CDR1 MNHEY, CDR2 SVGAGI. The CDR3 here is CASRPLTGVLETQYF. The CDR3 DNA reads TGTGCCAGCAGGCCCCTGACAGGGGTCCTGGAGACCCAGTACTTC.

V and J are TRBV2 and TRBJ2-1, with D tentatively TRBD1 (5 bases). Germline V CDR1 and CDR2: SNHLY, FYNNEI. The germline V and J ends were trimmed by 6 bases and 6 bases, with 15 bases remaining between them. The CDR3 has 14 amino acids. DNA for the CDR3: TGTGCCAGCAGGGACACAAGGGTAATCAATGAGCAGTTCTTC. Translation: CASRDTRVINEQFF. Looking up the rest from reference TRBV2 and TRBJ2-1 gives the full variable domain: EPEVTQTPSHQVTQMGQEVILRCVPISNHLYFYWYRQILGQKVEFLVSFYNNEISEKSEIFDDQFSVERPDGSNFTLKIRSTKLEDSAMYFCASRDTRVINEQFFGPGTRLTVL.

J is TRBJ1-5 and V is TRBV6-6, with unresolved D. The germline V gene encodes CDR1 MNHNY and CDR2 SVGAGI (reference sequence). This CDR3 contains 20 residues. V was cut by 5 bases and J by 3 bases, with 29 bases left in between. The CDR3: CASSRPVSRAPSSFNQPQHF. CDR3 nucleotides: TGTGCCAGCAGTCGCCCGGTCTCGAGGGCCCCCTCATCCTTCAATCAGCCCCAGCATTTT.

The chain links TRBV24-1 to TRBJ2-2; D not resolved. Trimming stripped 4 bases from V and 6 bases from J, with 5 bases between. Germline lookup yields CDR1 KGHDR and CDR2 SFDVKD. The CDR3 consists of 12 residues. The CDR3 DNA sequence: TGTGCCACCAGTGAAGCTCCCGGGGAGCTGTTTTTT. The encoded protein is CATSEAPGELFF.

The gene calls are TRBV27 and TRBJ1-1; D call uncertain. V was shortened by 5 bases and J by 4 bases, with 11 bases between the two germline ends. Germline-derived CDR1 and CDR2 are MNHEY and SMNVEV (reference sequence). The CDR3 loop spans 13 amino acids. The CDR3 is CASSPGGITEAFF. The CDR3 DNA reads as TGTGCCAGCAGTCCCGGCGGCATCACTGAAGCTTTCTTT.

The chain has TRBV25-1 and TRBJ2-1, with a weak D call TRBD1 (5 bases). CDR3 length: 15 amino acids. Germline assignment: CDR1 MGHDK and CDR2 SYGVNS. V was cut by 6 bases and J by 0 bases, with 12 bases left in between. The CDR3 protein is CASSDDRSSYNEQFF. The CDR3 nucleotides are TGTGCCAGCAGCGACGACAGAAGCTCCTACAATGAGCAGTTCTTC.

This clone has just one count. The J gene is TRBJ2-7, the V gene TRBV2; D remains unclear. V was trimmed by 7 bases and J by 0 bases, leaving 10 bases between them. The CDR3 is made up of 13 amino acids. The germline V gene encodes CDR1 SNHLY and CDR2 FYNNEI. The CDR3 loop reads CASMKTPSYEQYF. The DNA for the CDR3 is TGTGCCAGCATGAAGACTCCCTCCTACGAGCAGTACTTC.

The V gene is TRBV6-1, the J gene TRBJ1-5; a weak D match, TRBD1 (5 bases). CDR3 length equals 13 residues. Trimming removed 3 bases at V and 5 bases at J, with 8 bases between. Per the germline V gene, CDR1 is MNHNS and CDR2 is SASEGT. Here the CDR3 reads CASSEAGYQPQHF. The CDR3 DNA sequence: TGTGCCAGCAGTGAGGCAGGGTATCAGCCCCAGCATTTT.

The chain uses TRBV29-1 and TRBJ2-7, with 8 nucleotides matching TRBD1. Germline V gives CDR1 SQVTM, CDR2 ANQGSEA. V was clipped by 4 bases and J by 2 bases; unmatched bases: 1. The CDR3 has 12 residues. This CDR3 is CSVVTGAYEQYF. For the CDR3, the DNA is TGCAGCGTTGTGACAGGGGCCTACGAGCAGTACTTC.

This clone was seen just once. The gene calls are TRBV19 and TRBJ1-1; tentatively, D is TRBD1 (6 bases). The V end was cut by 3 bases, the J end by 3 bases, with 17 bases between. The CDR3 is made up of 16 amino acids. From germline, CDR1 is LNHDA and CDR2 SQIVND (reference sequence). In DNA form, the CDR3 reads TGTGCCAGTAGTATGTATACAGGGAGACGGGACACTGAAGCTTTCTTT. Its translation: CASSMYTGRRDTEAFF.

This rearrangement joins TRBV5-6 to TRBJ2-7; 8 bases align to TRBD1. The germline V gene encodes CDR1 SGHDT and CDR2 YYEEEE. This CDR3 is 15 amino acids long. The V and J ends lost 2 bases and 4 bases, in that order; junction bases with no gene match: 8. CDR3 amino acids: CASSFGQGGGYEQYF. Here the CDR3 DNA reads TGTGCCAGCAGCTTCGGACAGGGTGGCGGGTACGAGCAGTACTTC.

The chain's CDR3 is CASLAGTGGYEQYF. CDR3 bases: TGTGCCAGCTTGGCCGGGACAGGGGGCTACGAGCAGTACTTC. This rearrangement joins TRBV18 to TRBJ2-7; 11 bases are a match to TRBD1. Trimming removed 7 bases from V and 3 bases from J; junction bases left unmatched: 5. Germline assignment: CDR1 KGHSH and CDR2 LQKENI. The CDR3 spans 14 residues.

The gene calls are TRBV5-4 and TRBJ1-4; 9 bases map to TRBD1. CDR3 length equals 15 residues. Trimming cost V 1 base and J 6 bases; bases outside gene matches: 4. In germline, CDR1 is SGHNT, CDR2 YYREEE (reference sequence). The CDR3 DNA follows: TGTGCCAGCAGCTTGCGGGACAGGGCTGATGAAAAACTGTTTTTT. Encoded protein: CASSLRDRADEKLFF.

The rearrangement joins TRBV6-5 to TRBJ2-3; no firm D call. Trimming took 5 bases from V and 1 from J, leaving 10 bases between them. From germline, CDR1 is MNHEY and CDR2 SVGAGI. The CDR3 sequence is 14 residues long. The CDR3: CASSNQLGTDTQYF. The DNA of the CDR3 is TGTGCCAGCAGTAACCAGCTAGGCACAGATACGCAGTATTTT.

The rearrangement links TRBV20-1 to TRBJ2-1, with unresolved D. V shed 0 bases and J shed 9 bases, with 6 bases lying between them. The CDR3 covers 11 residues. Germline assignment: CDR1 DFQATT and CDR2 SNEGSKA (reference sequence). The CDR3 protein is CSARDTPEQFF. The CDR3 DNA reads as TGCAGTGCTAGAGACACTCCTGAGCAGTTCTTC.

The chain employs TRBV30 and TRBJ2-2; 10 nucleotides agree with TRBD2. CDR1 and CDR2 from the germline V gene are GTSNPN and SVGIG (reference sequence). The V gene end was trimmed by 0 bases and the J gene end by 5 bases; junction bases not matched to a gene: 9. The CDR3 has 17 residues. The CDR3 DNA follows: TGTGCCTGGAGTGTAGGAGCAGCGGGGGGGCCAACCGGGGAGCTGTTTTTT. It is translated as CAWSVGAAGGPTGELFF.

The V gene is TRBV15, the J gene TRBJ1-6; 9 nucleotides match TRBD1. The V gene's germline CDR1 is LNHNV and CDR2 YYDKDF (reference sequence). The CDR3 extends over 14 amino acids. The V gene end was trimmed by 5 bases and the J gene end by 8 bases; junction bases not matched to a gene: 4. CDR3 protein: CATSATGGDSPLHF. The CDR3 nucleotides read TGTGCCACCAGCGCTACAGGGGGCGATTCACCCCTCCACTTT.

The rearrangement uses TRBV4-1 and TRBJ2-1; 9 positions agree with TRBD2. V was clipped by 4 bases and J by 2 bases; unmatched bases: 3. Germline CDR1 MGHRA, CDR2 YSYEKL. CDR3 length equals 15 residues. Here the CDR3 reads CASSPSGGPYNEQFF. CDR3 coding DNA: TGCGCCAGCAGCCCAAGCGGGGGGCCCTACAATGAGCAGTTCTTC.

This chain connects TRBV18 to TRBJ2-3, with a tentative D call TRBD1 (5 bases). CDR1 and CDR2 from the germline V gene are KGHSH and LQKENI. Trimming took 5 bases from V and 7 from J, leaving 7 bases between them. The CDR3 spans 11 residues. Here the CDR3 reads CASSDRYTQYF. The CDR3 DNA follows: TGTGCCAGCTCAGACAGATATACGCAGTATTTT.

The chain carries TRBV10-3 and TRBJ2-2, with 8 bases aligning to TRBD1. Trimming at V came to 8 bases and at J to 2 bases, leaving 4 bases not matched to a gene. This CDR3 has 14 residues. Germline CDR1 ENHRY, CDR2 SYGVKD. CDR3 region: CAIAGTGNTGELFF. In DNA, the CDR3 is TGTGCCATCGCCGGGACAGGAAACACCGGGGAGCTGTTTTTT.

The chain combines TRBV5-5 with TRBJ1-3; 9 nucleotides agree with TRBD1. Germline values: CDR1 SGHKS, CDR2 YYEKEE (reference sequence). Germline trimming cut 0 bases from V and 4 bases from J; bases unmatched to any gene: 5. CDR3 size: 16 residues. The CDR3 sequence is CASSLGDRDRGNTIYF. The CDR3 DNA is TGTGCCAGCAGCTTGGGGGACAGGGATCGAGGAAACACCATATATTTT.

The chain has TRBV6-4 and TRBJ2-6; 8 bases are a match to TRBD1. Germline CDR1 reads MRHNA; CDR2 reads SNTAGT. Trimming at V came to 6 bases and at J to 3 bases, leaving 4 bases not matched to a gene. This CDR3 region has 15 residues. CDR3 sequence: CASSQDRGGANVLTF. CDR3 in DNA: TGTGCCAGCAGCCAAGACAGGGGTGGGGCCAACGTCCTGACTTTC.

The chain joins TRBV30 to TRBJ1-6, with D possibly TRBD1 on 5 matching bases. This CDR3 region has 14 residues. V lost 0 bases and J 9 bases, leaving 12 bases between the germline ends. Per germline, CDR1 GTSNPN and CDR2 SVGIG (reference sequence). In DNA form, the CDR3 reads TGTGCCTGGAGTGTACGGGACTGGACTTCACCCCTCCACTTT. Translated: CAWSVRDWTSPLHF.

This chain uses TRBV25-1 with TRBJ2-5; the match to TRBD1 covers 11 bases. Germline loops: CDR1 MGHDK, CDR2 SYGVNS. The CDR3 has 18 amino acids. With 4 bases clipped from V and 1 base from J, the junction kept 11 bases outside the gene matches. The CDR3 loop is CASSALPGTGGFQETQYF. CDR3 in DNA: TGTGCCAGCAGTGCGTTACCCGGGACAGGGGGATTCCAAGAGACCCAGTACTTC.

J is TRBJ2-1 and V is TRBV5-1; TRBD2 matches 7 bases. Germline CDR1 SGHRS, CDR2 YFSETQ. The CDR3 is made up of 15 amino acids. The V segment lost 7 bases and the J segment 0 bases; nucleotides outside the gene matches: 7. CDR3 coding DNA: TGCGCCAGCTCAACCGGGGGGAGCTCCTACAATGAGCAGTTCTTC. It is translated as CASSTGGSSYNEQFF.